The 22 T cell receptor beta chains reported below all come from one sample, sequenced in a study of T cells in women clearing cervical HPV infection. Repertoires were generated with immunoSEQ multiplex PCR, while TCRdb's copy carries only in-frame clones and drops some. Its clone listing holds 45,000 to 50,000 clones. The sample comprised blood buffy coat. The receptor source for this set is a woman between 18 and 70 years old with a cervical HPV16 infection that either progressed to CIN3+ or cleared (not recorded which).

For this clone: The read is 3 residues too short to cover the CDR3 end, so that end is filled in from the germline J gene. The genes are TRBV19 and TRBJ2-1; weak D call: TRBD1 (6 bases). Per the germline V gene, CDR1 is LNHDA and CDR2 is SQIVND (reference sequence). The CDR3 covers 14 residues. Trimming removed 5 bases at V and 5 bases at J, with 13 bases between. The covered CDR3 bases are TGTGCCAGTAGTCCACAGGGTTATGACAATGAG. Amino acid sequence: CASSPQGYDNE. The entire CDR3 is CASSPQGYDNEQFF.

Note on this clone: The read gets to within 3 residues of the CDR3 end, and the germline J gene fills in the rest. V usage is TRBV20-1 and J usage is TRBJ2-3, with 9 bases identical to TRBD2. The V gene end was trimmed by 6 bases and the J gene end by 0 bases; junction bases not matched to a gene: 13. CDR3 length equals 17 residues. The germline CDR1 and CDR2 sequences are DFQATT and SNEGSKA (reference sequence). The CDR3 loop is CSASPPSAGGSTDTQYF. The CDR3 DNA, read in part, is TGCAGTGCATCCCCCCCTTCGGCGGGAGGGAGCACAGATACG.

The CDR3 protein is CASSDSRGVIDTQYF. Incomplete CDR3 DNA: TGTGCCAGCAGTGACTCGAGAGGGGTTATAGATACG. The V gene is TRBV6-4, the J gene TRBJ2-3, with D perhaps assigned TRBD1 or TRBD2 (5 bases each). The CDR3 end is not reached by the read, which stops 3 residues before it; the germline J gene fills it in. Germline V lookup: CDR1 MRHNA, CDR2 SNTAGT. V lost 0 bases and J lost 5, with 12 bases in between. The CDR3 loop spans 15 amino acids.

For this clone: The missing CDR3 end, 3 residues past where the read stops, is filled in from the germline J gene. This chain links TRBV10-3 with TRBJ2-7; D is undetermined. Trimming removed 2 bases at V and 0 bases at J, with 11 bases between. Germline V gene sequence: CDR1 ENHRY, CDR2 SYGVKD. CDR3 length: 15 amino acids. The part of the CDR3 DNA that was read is TGTGCCATCAGTGAGCACCTTGCTAGCTCCTACGAG. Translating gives CAISEHLASSYE. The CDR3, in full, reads CAISEHLASSYEQYF.

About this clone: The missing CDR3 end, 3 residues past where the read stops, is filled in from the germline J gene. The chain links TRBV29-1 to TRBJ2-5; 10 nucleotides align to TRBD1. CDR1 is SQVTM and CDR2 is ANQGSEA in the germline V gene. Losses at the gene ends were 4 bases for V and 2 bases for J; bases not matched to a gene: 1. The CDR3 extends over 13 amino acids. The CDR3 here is CSVGTGGQETQYF. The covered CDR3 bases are TGCAGCGTTGGGACAGGGGGTCAAGAGACC.

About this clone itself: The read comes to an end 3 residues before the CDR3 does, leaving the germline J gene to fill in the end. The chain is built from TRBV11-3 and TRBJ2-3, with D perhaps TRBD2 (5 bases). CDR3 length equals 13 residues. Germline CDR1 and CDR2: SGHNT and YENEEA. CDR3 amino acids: CASSRWTQETQYF. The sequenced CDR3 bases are TGTGCCAGCAGCCGTTGGACTCAAGAGACG.

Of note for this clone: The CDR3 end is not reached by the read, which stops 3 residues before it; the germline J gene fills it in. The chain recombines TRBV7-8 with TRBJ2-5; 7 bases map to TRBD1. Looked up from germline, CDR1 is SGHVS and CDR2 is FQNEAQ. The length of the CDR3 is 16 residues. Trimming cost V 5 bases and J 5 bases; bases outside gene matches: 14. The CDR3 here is CASSTATGKADETQYF. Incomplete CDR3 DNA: TGTGCCAGCAGCACGGCGACAGGGAAGGCGGATGAGACC.

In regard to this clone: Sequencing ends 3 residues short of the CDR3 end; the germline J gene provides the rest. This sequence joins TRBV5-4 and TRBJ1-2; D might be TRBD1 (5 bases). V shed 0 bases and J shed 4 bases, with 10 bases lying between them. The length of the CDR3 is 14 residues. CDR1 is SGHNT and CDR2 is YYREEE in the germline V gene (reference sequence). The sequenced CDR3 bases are TGTGCCAGCAGCTTGGCGGGGGGAGGCTATGGC. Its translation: CASSLAGGGYG. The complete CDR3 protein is CASSLAGGGYGYTF.

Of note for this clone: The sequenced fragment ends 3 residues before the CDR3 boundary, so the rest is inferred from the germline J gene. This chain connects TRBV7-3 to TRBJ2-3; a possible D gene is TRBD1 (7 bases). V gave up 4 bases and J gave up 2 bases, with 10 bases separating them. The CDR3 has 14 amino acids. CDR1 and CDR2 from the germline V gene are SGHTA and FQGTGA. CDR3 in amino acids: CASSWRGPTDTQYF. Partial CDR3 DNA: TGTGCCAGCAGCTGGAGGGGGCCCACAGATACG.

The CDR3 loop is CASSLAPGGTYNEQFF. The covered CDR3 bases are TGCGCCAGCAGCTTGGCGCCAGGGGGAACCTACAATGAG. This chain links TRBV5-1 with TRBJ2-1, with 7 bases identical to TRBD1. The sequenced fragment ends 3 residues before the CDR3 boundary, so the rest is inferred from the germline J gene. Germline values: CDR1 SGHRS, CDR2 YFSETQ. The CDR3 runs to 16 residues. J gave up 2 bases and V 0 bases, and 5 bases lay outside the gene matches. The variable domain in full, with the rest retrieved from reference TRBV5-1 and TRBJ2-1, is KAGVTQTPRYLIKTRGQQVTLSCSPISGHRSVSWYQQTPGQGLQFLFEYFSETQRNKGNFPGRFSGRQFSNSRSEMNVSTLELGDSALYLCASSLAPGGTYNEQFFGPGTRLTVL.

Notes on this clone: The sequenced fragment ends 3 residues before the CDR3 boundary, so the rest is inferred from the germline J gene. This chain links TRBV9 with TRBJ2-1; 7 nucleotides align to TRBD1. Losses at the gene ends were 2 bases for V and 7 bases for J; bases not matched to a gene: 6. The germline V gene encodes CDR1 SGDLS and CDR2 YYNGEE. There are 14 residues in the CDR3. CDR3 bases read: TGTGCCAGCAGCGTCGGGACAGTTCCTAATGAG. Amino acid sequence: CASSVGTVPNE. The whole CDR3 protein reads CASSVGTVPNEQFF.

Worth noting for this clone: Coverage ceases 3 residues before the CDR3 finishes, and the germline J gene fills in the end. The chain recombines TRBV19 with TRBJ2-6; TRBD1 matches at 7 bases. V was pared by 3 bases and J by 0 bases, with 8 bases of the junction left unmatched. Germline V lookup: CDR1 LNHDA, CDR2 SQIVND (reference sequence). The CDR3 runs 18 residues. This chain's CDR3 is CASSILGQTTSGANVLTF. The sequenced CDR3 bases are TGTGCCAGTAGTATTTTGGGACAGACCACCTCTGGGGCCAACGTC.

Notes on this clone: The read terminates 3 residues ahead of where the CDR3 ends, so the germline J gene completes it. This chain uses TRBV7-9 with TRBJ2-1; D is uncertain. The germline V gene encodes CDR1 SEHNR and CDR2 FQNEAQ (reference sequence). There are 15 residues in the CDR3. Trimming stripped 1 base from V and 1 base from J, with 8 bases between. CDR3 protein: CASSLEPESYNEQFF. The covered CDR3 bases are TGTGCCAGCAGCTTAGAGCCTGAGTCCTACAATGAG.

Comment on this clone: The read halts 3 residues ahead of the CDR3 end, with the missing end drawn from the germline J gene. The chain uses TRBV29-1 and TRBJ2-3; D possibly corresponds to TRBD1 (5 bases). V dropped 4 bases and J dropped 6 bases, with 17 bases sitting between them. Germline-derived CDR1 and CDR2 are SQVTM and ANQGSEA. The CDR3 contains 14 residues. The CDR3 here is CSVGTTALGDTQYF. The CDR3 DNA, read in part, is TGCAGCGTTGGGACGACAGCCTTAGGGGATACG.

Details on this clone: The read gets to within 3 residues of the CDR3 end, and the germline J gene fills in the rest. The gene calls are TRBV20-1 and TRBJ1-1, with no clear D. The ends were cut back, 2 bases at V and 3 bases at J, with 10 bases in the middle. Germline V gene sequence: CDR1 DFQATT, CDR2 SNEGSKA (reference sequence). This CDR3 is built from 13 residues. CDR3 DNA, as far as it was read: TGCAGTGCTAGAATAAATAGGGACACTGAA. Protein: CSARINRDTE. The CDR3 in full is CSARINRDTEAFF.

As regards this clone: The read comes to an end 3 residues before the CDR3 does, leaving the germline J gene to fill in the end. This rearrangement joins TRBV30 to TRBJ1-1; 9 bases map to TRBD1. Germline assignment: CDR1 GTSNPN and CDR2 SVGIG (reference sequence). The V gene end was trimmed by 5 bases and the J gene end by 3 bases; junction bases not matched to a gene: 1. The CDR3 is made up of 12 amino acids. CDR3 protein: CAWGDRDTEAFF. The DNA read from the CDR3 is TGTGCCTGGGGGGACAGGGACACTGAA. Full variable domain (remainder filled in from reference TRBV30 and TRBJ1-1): SQTIHQWPATLVQPVGSPLSLECTVEGTSNPNLYWYRQAAGRGLQLLFYSVGIGQISSEVPQNLSASRPQDRQFILSSKKLLLSDSGFYLCAWGDRDTEAFFGQGTRLTVV.

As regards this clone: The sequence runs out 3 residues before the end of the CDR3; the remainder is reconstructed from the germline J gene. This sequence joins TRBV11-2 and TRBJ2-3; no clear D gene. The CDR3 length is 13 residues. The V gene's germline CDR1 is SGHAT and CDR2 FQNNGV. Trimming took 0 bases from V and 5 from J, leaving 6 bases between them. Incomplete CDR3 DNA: TGTGCCAGCAGCTTAGACTATCGAGATACG. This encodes CASSLDYRDT. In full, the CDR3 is CASSLDYRDTQYF.

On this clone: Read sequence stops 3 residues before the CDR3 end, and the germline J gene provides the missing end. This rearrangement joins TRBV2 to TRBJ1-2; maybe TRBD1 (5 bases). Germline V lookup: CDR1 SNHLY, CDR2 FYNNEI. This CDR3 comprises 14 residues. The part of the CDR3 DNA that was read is TGTGCCAGCAGTGAAGGGCTCCCGGGACTAGCG. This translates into CASSEGLPGLA. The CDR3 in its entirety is CASSEGLPGLAYTF.

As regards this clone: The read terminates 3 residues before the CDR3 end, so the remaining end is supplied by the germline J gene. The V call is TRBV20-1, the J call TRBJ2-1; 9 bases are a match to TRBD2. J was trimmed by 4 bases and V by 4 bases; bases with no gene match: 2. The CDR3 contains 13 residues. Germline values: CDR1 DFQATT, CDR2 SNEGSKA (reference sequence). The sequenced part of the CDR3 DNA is TGCAGTGCTACTAGCGGGACTTACAATGAG. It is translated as CSATSGTYNE. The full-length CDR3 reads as CSATSGTYNEQFF.

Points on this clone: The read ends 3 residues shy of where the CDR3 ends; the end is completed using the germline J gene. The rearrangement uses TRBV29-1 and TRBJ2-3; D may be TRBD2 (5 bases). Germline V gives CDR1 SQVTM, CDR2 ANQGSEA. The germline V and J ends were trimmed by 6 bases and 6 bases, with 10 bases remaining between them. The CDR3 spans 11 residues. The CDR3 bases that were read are TGCAGCGTGACCCGAGGGGATACG. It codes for CSVTRGDT. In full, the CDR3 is CSVTRGDTQYF.

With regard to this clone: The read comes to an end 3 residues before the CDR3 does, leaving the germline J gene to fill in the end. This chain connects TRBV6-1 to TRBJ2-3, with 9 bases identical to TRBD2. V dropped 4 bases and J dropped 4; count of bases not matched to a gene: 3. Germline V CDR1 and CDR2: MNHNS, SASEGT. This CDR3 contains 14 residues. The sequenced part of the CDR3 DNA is TGTGCCAGCAGTGGGGGACTAGCTGCAGATACG. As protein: CASSGGLAADT. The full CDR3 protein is CASSGGLAADTQYF.

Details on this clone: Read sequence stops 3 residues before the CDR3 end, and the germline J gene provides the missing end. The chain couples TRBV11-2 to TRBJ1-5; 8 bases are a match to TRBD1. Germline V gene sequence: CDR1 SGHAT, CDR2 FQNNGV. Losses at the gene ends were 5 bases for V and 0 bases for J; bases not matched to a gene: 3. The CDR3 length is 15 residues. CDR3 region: CASSQGAYSNQPQHF. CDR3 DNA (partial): TGTGCCAGCAGCCAGGGGGCTTATAGCAATCAGCCC.